The 25 T cell receptor beta chains below were found in one sample sequenced in a study of cytomegalovirus exposure and HLA in healthy donors. 60 Vbeta and 13 Jbeta primers were used in PCR. The assay was immunoSEQ multiplex PCR, and TCRdb's table has in-frame clones only and misses some. There are about 160,000 clones in the sample; more than 80% occur only once, and 2.4% lies in the top ten. The sequencing sample was made of PBMCs. Receptor source: a male donor in good health and CMV-seronegative.

The chain carries TRBV2 and TRBJ1-5; 7 nucleotides align to TRBD1. Germline V lookup: CDR1 SNHLY, CDR2 FYNNEI. V gave up 7 bases and J gave up 4 bases; unmatched junction bases: 10. The CDR3 has 15 amino acids. Here the CDR3 DNA reads TGTGCCAGCAAGTCCTCCCAGGGGGAAAATCAGCCCCAGCATTTT. As protein: CASKSSQGENQPQHF.

In this sample, this clone turned up a few times. This chain connects TRBV5-1 to TRBJ1-1; D call uncertain. The CDR3 length is 15 residues. V lost 9 bases and J lost 0, with 18 bases in between. Germline V gene lookup returns CDR1 SGHRS and CDR2 YFSETQ. CDR3 amino acids: CATPGRRSMNTEAFF. CDR3 sequence (DNA): TGCGCCACCCCGGGTAGGAGGAGCATGAACACTGAAGCTTTCTTT.

The V call is TRBV5-5, the J call TRBJ1-2; TRBD1 might be the D (6 bases). This CDR3 spans 14 amino acids. Germline V CDR1 and CDR2: SGHKS, YYEKEE (reference sequence). V was pared by 0 bases and J by 0 bases, with 6 bases between. CDR3 loop: CASSLGQANYGYTF. CDR3 sequence (DNA): TGTGCCAGCAGCTTGGGACAGGCTAACTATGGCTACACCTTC.

This chain connects TRBV7-9 to TRBJ1-2; a possible D gene is TRBD1 (6 bases). Trimming stripped 3 bases from V and 5 bases from J, with 16 bases between. Germline values: CDR1 SEHNR, CDR2 FQNEAQ (reference sequence). CDR3 size: 15 residues. CDR3: CASSFTGDKWYGYTF. In DNA, the CDR3 is TGTGCCAGCAGCTTCACCGGGGACAAATGGTATGGCTACACCTTC. Variable domain in full (rest from reference TRBV7-9 and TRBJ1-2): DTGVSQNPRHKITKRGQNVTFRCDPISEHNRLYWYRQTLGQGPEFLTYFQNEAQLEKSRLLSDRFSAERPKGSFSTLEIQRTEQGDSAMYLCASSFTGDKWYGYTFGSGTRLTVV.

The chain couples TRBV4-1 to TRBJ1-1, with no clear D. This CDR3 spans 12 amino acids. Germline V gene lookup returns CDR1 MGHRA and CDR2 YSYEKL. V was clipped by 3 bases and J by 4 bases, with 6 bases between them. The CDR3 protein is CASSHPLTEAFF. CDR3 DNA sequence: TGCGCCAGCAGCCATCCTCTCACTGAAGCTTTCTTT.

This clone was seen just once. The genes are TRBV19 and TRBJ2-3; 12 bases fit TRBD2. Per the germline V gene, CDR1 is LNHDA and CDR2 is SQIVND (reference sequence). This CDR3 spans 19 amino acids. Trimming cost V 3 bases and J 0 bases; bases outside gene matches: 10. The DNA for the CDR3 is TGTGCCAGTAGTATCAGATCTAGCGGGAGGGCCAGGAGCACAGATACGCAGTATTTT. Translation: CASSIRSSGRARSTDTQYF.

Here the CDR3 reads CASSGDIIYNEQFF. The CDR3 coding sequence is TGTGCCAGCAGTGGGGACATAATCTACAATGAGCAGTTCTTC. The chain recombines TRBV6-1 with TRBJ2-1; a weak D match, TRBD1 (6 bases). The V gene lost 4 bases and the J gene lost 3 bases, with 10 bases spanning the gap. The CDR3 has 14 amino acids. CDR1 MNHNS and CDR2 SASEGT come from the germline V gene.

The chain combines TRBV6-5 with TRBJ1-1, with D possibly being TRBD1 (6 bases). Per the germline V gene, CDR1 is MNHEY and CDR2 is SVGAGI. CDR3 length: 14 residues. Trimming shortened V by 6 bases and J by 3 bases, and 14 bases separated the two germline ends. CDR3 DNA sequence: TGTGCCAGCAGATCCGGGACATCCTACACTGAAGCTTTCTTT. Translation: CASRSGTSYTEAFF.

This clone showed up just a few times. The chain employs TRBV6-5 and TRBJ2-6; possible D gene TRBD1, 6 bases. Trimming cost V 5 bases and J 3 bases, with 11 bases left between them. Germline V gene data show CDR1 as MNHEY and CDR2 as SVGAGI. The CDR3 extends over 15 amino acids. The CDR3, as DNA: TGTGCCAGCAGTCCAGGGGTAGTTGGGGCCAACGTCCTGACTTTC. This gives the protein CASSPGVVGANVLTF.

CDR3 amino acids: CSARARGGPDTQYF. Written as DNA, the CDR3 is TGCAGCGCCCGAGCGCGGGGGGGCCCTGATACGCAGTATTTT. J is TRBJ2-3 and V is TRBV29-1; 9 nucleotides agree with TRBD2. V lost 7 bases to trimming and J lost 6 bases; unmatched junction nucleotides: 11. Germline CDR1 SQVTM, CDR2 ANQGSEA. The CDR3 has 14 residues.

This clone was counted once. V gene TRBV18 combines with J gene TRBJ2-5; D unresolved. The CDR3 contains 12 residues. V was cut by 3 bases and J by 2 bases, with 4 bases left in between. From germline, CDR1 is KGHSH and CDR2 LQKENI. Here the CDR3 reads CASSPRQETQYF. The CDR3 nucleotides read TGTGCCAGCTCACCTAGACAAGAGACCCAGTACTTC.

Remarks on this clone: A read error may produce the germline difference seen at one junction end. V usage is TRBV30 and J usage is TRBJ1-2; D is unclear. Germline-derived CDR1 and CDR2 are GTSNPN and SVGIG (reference sequence). This CDR3 is 16 amino acids long. CDR3 DNA sequence: TGTGCCTGGAGTGTACATGGAGCGGGCGCGGGCTATGGCTACCCCTTC. Translated: CAWSVHGAGAGYGYPF.

This clone is a singleton in its sample. The chain has TRBV29-1 and TRBJ1-1; tentative D call: TRBD1 (6 bases). The CDR3 runs 14 residues. Looked up from germline, CDR1 is SQVTM and CDR2 is ANQGSEA. The V end was cut by 4 bases, the J end by 0 bases, with 12 bases between. The DNA of the CDR3 is TGCAGCGTTGCTCGGACAGCCCTGAACACTGAAGCTTTCTTT. This translates into CSVARTALNTEAFF. Based on the CDR3 plus reference TRBV29-1 and TRBJ1-1, the full variable domain is SAVISQKPSRDICQRGTSLTIQCQVDSQVTMMFWYRQQPGQSLTLIATANQGSEATYESGFVIDKFPISRPNLTFSTLTVSNMSPEDSSIYLCSVARTALNTEAFFGQGTRLTVV.

The gene calls are TRBV27 and TRBJ2-5; 7 bases are shared with TRBD2. This CDR3 is built from 12 residues. The ends lost 6 bases at V and 5 bases at J; junction bases unmatched: 3. Germline values: CDR1 MNHEY, CDR2 SMNVEV (reference sequence). The CDR3 DNA follows: TGTGCCAGCAGGACTAGCTCGGAGACCCAGTACTTC. Amino acids: CASRTSSETQYF.

The chain has TRBV5-4 and TRBJ2-7; 7 bases are a match to TRBD1. Germline trimming cut 4 bases from V and 2 bases from J; bases unmatched to any gene: 6. The CDR3 extends over 14 amino acids. CDR1 SGHNT and CDR2 YYREEE come from the germline V gene (reference sequence). The CDR3 nucleotides are TGTGCCAGCAGCCCATCGGGACAGCCCTACGAGCAGTACTTC. Protein sequence: CASSPSGQPYEQYF.

The rearrangement joins TRBV7-9 to TRBJ2-7; TRBD1 aligns across 11 bases. The germline gives CDR1 SEHNR, CDR2 FQNEAQ (reference sequence). The CDR3 spans 14 residues. With V trimmed by 6 bases and J by 3 bases, 4 bases remained unmatched. The chain's CDR3 is CASSAGTGGYEQYF. CDR3 nucleotides: TGTGCCAGCAGTGCCGGGACAGGGGGCTACGAGCAGTACTTC. The complete variable domain, with remaining parts taken from reference TRBV7-9 and TRBJ2-7, reads DTGVSQNPRHKITKRGQNVTFRCDPISEHNRLYWYRQTLGQGPEFLTYFQNEAQLEKSRLLSDRFSAERPKGSFSTLEIQRTEQGDSAMYLCASSAGTGGYEQYFGPGTRLTVT.

This chain joins TRBV29-1 and TRBJ2-1; 8 nucleotides match TRBD2. With V trimmed by 4 bases and J by 5 bases, 13 bases remained unmatched. CDR1 and CDR2 (germline): SQVTM, ANQGSEA. The CDR3 runs to 16 residues. CDR3 nucleotide sequence: TGCAGCGTTGCCGGGAGGGGACTACGAGCAGACAATGAGCAGTTCTTC. Translating gives CSVAGRGLRADNEQFF.

The J gene is TRBJ2-5, the V gene TRBV4-3, with 9 bases fitting TRBD2. This CDR3 region has 16 residues. V shed 4 bases and J 5 bases; nucleotides not matched to a gene: 11. CDR1 and CDR2 (germline): LGHNA, YSLEER. Written as DNA, the CDR3 is TGCGCCAGCAGCCGGGCCCGAGCGGGAGGTATGGAGACCCAGTACTTC. This encodes CASSRARAGGMETQYF.

The chain uses TRBV19 and TRBJ2-7, with D possibly TRBD2 on 6 matching bases. V dropped 2 bases and J dropped 2 bases, with 13 bases sitting between them. Germline CDR1 reads LNHDA; CDR2 reads SQIVND (reference sequence). This CDR3 has 15 residues. The CDR3 sequence: CASSIRRGGPYEQYF. Here the CDR3 DNA reads TGTGCCAGTAGTATACGGAGGGGAGGACCCTACGAGCAGTACTTC.

This rearrangement joins TRBV11-2 to TRBJ1-1; 7 positions agree with TRBD1. Germline values: CDR1 SGHAT, CDR2 FQNNGV. CDR3 size: 14 residues. With V trimmed by 5 bases and J by 2 bases, 5 bases remained unmatched. The CDR3 region is CASSKGQTNTEAFF. DNA for the CDR3: TGTGCCAGCAGCAAGGGACAGACCAACACTGAAGCTTTCTTT.

CDR3 nucleotide sequence: TGTGCCAGCAGCTCGTTCGGGGGCGGGAGGGAAGAGACCCAGTACTTC. This sequence encodes CASSSFGGGREETQYF. This sequence joins TRBV7-9 and TRBJ2-5, with 9 bases lining up with TRBD2. The CDR3 is 16 amino acids. The germline V gene has CDR1 SEHNR and CDR2 FQNEAQ (reference sequence). Trimming at V came to 4 bases and at J to 3 bases, leaving 9 bases not matched to a gene.

The chain couples TRBV29-1 to TRBJ1-1; TRBD1 agrees at 8 bases. Germline lookup yields CDR1 SQVTM and CDR2 ANQGSEA. Unmatched junction bases numbered 9, after V lost 3 bases and J lost 3 bases. The CDR3 totals 15 residues. The CDR3 reads CSVDRTGREDTEAFF. The CDR3 DNA sequence: TGCAGCGTTGATAGGACAGGGAGGGAGGACACTGAAGCTTTCTTT.

The V and J genes are TRBV7-2 and TRBJ2-7, with 7 bases that match TRBD2. V lost 5 bases to trimming and J lost 7 bases; unmatched junction nucleotides: 11. CDR1 and CDR2 from the germline V gene are SGHTA and FQGNSA. The CDR3 is 14 amino acids. The DNA of the CDR3 is TGTGCCAGCAGCGTCAAGCGGGACTCTAAAGAGCAGTACTTC. It is translated as CASSVKRDSKEQYF.

The V call is TRBV9, the J call TRBJ2-2; D unclear. The CDR3 runs 15 residues. V lost 0 bases and J 3 bases, leaving 9 bases between the germline ends. The germline gives CDR1 SGDLS, CDR2 YYNGEE. CDR3 nucleotide sequence: TGTGCCAGCAGCGTAGCTGGGCTGGACACCGGGGAGCTGTTTTTT. As protein: CASSVAGLDTGELFF.

Only one count was recorded for this clone. The V gene is TRBV4-3, the J gene TRBJ2-5, with no clear D. The CDR3 is 14 amino acids. Per germline, CDR1 LGHNA and CDR2 YSLEER. Between the trimmed V and J ends, which lost 1 base and 1 base, there was a span of 7 bases. DNA of the CDR3: TGCGCCAGCAGCCAAGTTGCCAGCCAAGAGACCCAGTACTTC. Encoded protein: CASSQVASQETQYF.